This record looks at one T cell receptor (beta chain) sequence and its context. This specimen belongs to a study of T cell changes during pregnancy in multiple sclerosis. V lost 6 bases and J lost 7; bases outside the gene matches: 5. The CDR3 is made up of 13 amino acids. Germline-derived CDR1 and CDR2 are GTSNPN and SVGIG (reference sequence). The assay was immunoSEQ multiplex PCR, and TCRdb's table has in-frame clones only and misses some. The table shows under 100,000 clones, with 90% to 95% occurring only once. This receptor was taken from a female donor with multiple sclerosis, enrolled in a pregnancy study. The sample consisted of peripheral blood, taken in the second trimester of pregnancy. V usage is TRBV30 and J usage is TRBJ1-4; 10 nucleotides align to TRBD1. The CDR3 here is CACRQGAAEKLFF. As DNA, the CDR3 is TGTGCCTGCAGACAGGGGGCTGCTGAAAAACTGTTTTTT.